At least ten counts were recorded for the clone carrying this T cell receptor beta chain. V was shortened by 0 bases and J by 4 bases, with 18 bases between the two germline ends. Germline V gene lookup returns CDR1 SGHVS and CDR2 FQNEAQ. This CDR3 region has 17 residues. Scientists amplified the TCR beta CDR3 regions from RNA transcripts. HTBI-primed first-round RT-PCR preceded second-round multiplex PCR. TCRdb re-called the multiplex PCR reads through MiXCR, storing one row per CDR3 protein. The sample includes some 1.1 million distinct CDR3 sequences, 36% of them seen just once. Enrollment excluded any patients with other autoimmune diseases, uncontrolled infections, pregnancy or lactation. Diagnoses were established from clinical symptoms, serum thyroxine, TRAb, thyroid ultrasound and orbital computed tomography. The data originate from a study of Graves' ophthalmopathy and Graves' hyperthyroidism.

The source material was peripheral blood or thyroid tissue (not recorded which). This receptor was obtained from an adult man with Graves' hyperthyroidism. V and J are TRBV7-8 and TRBJ2-5, with D perhaps TRBD2 (7 bases). CDR3 nucleotides: TGTGCCAGCAGCTTAGCGGGGGCAGGGAGGGTTCGAGAGACCCAGTACTTC. It specifies CASSLAGAGRVRETQYF. The entire variable domain, with the rest obtained from reference TRBV7-8 and TRBJ2-5, is as follows: GAGVSQSPRYKVAKRGQDVALRCDPISGHVSLFWYQQALGQGPEFLTYFQNEAQLDKSGLPSDRFFAERPEGSVSTLKIQRTQQEDSAVYLCASSLAGAGRVRETQYFGPGTRLLVL.